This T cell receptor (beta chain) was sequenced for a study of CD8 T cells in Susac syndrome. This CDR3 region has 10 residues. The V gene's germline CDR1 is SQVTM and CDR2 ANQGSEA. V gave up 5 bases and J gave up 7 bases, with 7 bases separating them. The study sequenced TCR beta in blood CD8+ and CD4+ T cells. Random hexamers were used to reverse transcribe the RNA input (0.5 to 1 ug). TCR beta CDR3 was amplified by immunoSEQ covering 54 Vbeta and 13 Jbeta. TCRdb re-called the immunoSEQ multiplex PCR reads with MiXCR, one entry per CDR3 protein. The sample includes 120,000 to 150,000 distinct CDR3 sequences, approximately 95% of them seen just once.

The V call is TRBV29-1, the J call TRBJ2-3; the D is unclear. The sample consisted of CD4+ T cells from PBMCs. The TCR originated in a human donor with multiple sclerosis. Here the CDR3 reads CSVFENTQYF. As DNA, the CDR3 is TGCAGCGTTTTTGAAAATACGCAGTATTTT.